The next 21 T cell receptor beta chains were all read from a single sample in a study of blood T cell repertoires in COVID-19 (dated by TCRdb to 2019 to 2021). Libraries came from the immunoSEQ multiplex PCR assay. TCRdb provides this immuneACCESS table in a form limited to in-frame rearrangements. Some clones are lacking; in checked studies, under half of them reflect an unresolved V gene, and why the rest are absent is not known. The sample has about 310,000 clones on record, 87% of them singletons. The ten largest clones take up 1% of the sample. Sample: peripheral blood. The receptors stem from a man between 45 and 60 years old with active or convalescent COVID-19.

This clone was observed once. The chain has TRBV6-1 and TRBJ1-2, with D uncertain. The germline V gene has CDR1 MNHNS and CDR2 SASEGT. With 3 bases removed from V and 7 bases from J, the gap between germline ends came to 21 bases. The CDR3 is made up of 16 amino acids. CDR3 amino acids: CASSDRLLSALSGYTF. CDR3 nucleotide sequence: TGTGCCAGCAGTGATAGACTACTCTCGGCCCTCAGTGGCTACACCTTC.

The chain is built from TRBV29-1 and TRBJ1-1; D might be TRBD1 (5 bases). This CDR3 contains 13 residues. Germline V gene sequence: CDR1 SQVTM, CDR2 ANQGSEA. V was pared by 1 base and J by 4 bases, with 10 bases between. The DNA for the CDR3 is TGCAGCGTTGAAGGGGGCTTTGGCACTGAAGCTTTCTTT. Translating it yields CSVEGGFGTEAFF.

This sequence joins TRBV7-2 and TRBJ2-3, with a weak D call TRBD2 (6 bases). The CDR3 loop spans 14 amino acids. Germline loops: CDR1 SGHTA, CDR2 FQGNSA. V shed 4 bases and J shed 4 bases, with 12 bases lying between them. This CDR3 is CASSSASVADTQYF. CDR3 in DNA: TGTGCCAGCAGCTCCGCTAGCGTCGCAGATACGCAGTATTTT.

This clone was observed a single time. The chain recombines TRBV7-3 with TRBJ2-3; a weak D match, TRBD2 (6 bases). The germline V gene encodes CDR1 SGHTA and CDR2 FQGTGA. V dropped 1 base and J dropped 0 bases, with 17 bases sitting between them. The CDR3 consists of 18 residues. The CDR3 sequence: CASSLNSGGAYSTDTQYF. The CDR3 nucleotides are TGTGCCAGCAGCTTAAATTCTGGCGGGGCTTATAGCACAGATACGCAGTATTTT.

The table lists this clone with a few counts. The chain has TRBV10-3 and TRBJ1-2; D might be TRBD1 (6 bases). Per the germline V gene, CDR1 is ENHRY and CDR2 is SYGVKD. This CDR3 comprises 13 residues. Trimming left V 7 bases short and J 4 bases short, with 13 bases between. The CDR3 spells CAITTEGVYGYTF. The CDR3 region has the DNA TGTGCCATCACGACAGAGGGGGTCTATGGCTACACCTTC.

V gene TRBV5-4 combines with J gene TRBJ2-3; 8 bases match TRBD1. CDR3 length: 14 amino acids. Germline V lookup: CDR1 SGHNT, CDR2 YYREEE (reference sequence). J was trimmed by 2 bases and V by 7 bases; bases with no gene match: 6. CDR3 in DNA: TGTGCCAGCTCTGGACAGGGCCCCACAGATACGCAGTATTTT. Translation gives CASSGQGPTDTQYF.

The J gene is TRBJ1-2, the V gene TRBV19, with D unclear. V was trimmed by 3 bases and J by 0 bases, leaving 5 bases between them. CDR3 length: 13 amino acids. Germline CDR1 and CDR2: LNHDA and SQIVND (reference sequence). This CDR3 is CASSIEANYGYTF. The CDR3 DNA reads TGTGCCAGTAGTATCGAGGCTAACTATGGCTACACCTTC.

This clone was seen once. The J gene is TRBJ2-5, the V gene TRBV5-8, with TRBD2 matching over 8 bases. This CDR3 is 12 amino acids long. Trimming cost V 1 base and J 13 bases; bases outside gene matches: 6. Per the germline V gene, CDR1 is SGHTS and CDR2 is YDEGEE. This CDR3 is CASSLWSGGLYF. CDR3 coding DNA: TGTGCCAGCAGCTTGTGGAGCGGGGGTCTGTACTTC.

The CDR3 loop reads CASSGLAGGRITGELFF. CDR3 bases: TGTGCCAGCAGCGGACTAGCGGGAGGCCGTATCACCGGGGAGCTGTTTTTT. J is TRBJ2-2 and V is TRBV2, with 14 bases lining up with TRBD2. V trimming: 6 bases; J trimming: 4 bases; junction bases outside the gene matches: 7. The CDR3 loop spans 17 amino acids. CDR1 and CDR2 from the germline V gene are SNHLY and FYNNEI.

The chain employs TRBV5-1 and TRBJ1-6; 9 positions match TRBD1. Germline CDR1 and CDR2: SGHRS and YFSETQ. The CDR3 is made up of 14 amino acids. J lost 5 bases, V lost 4 bases, and 1 base had no gene match. The CDR3 sequence is CASSGQGNNSPLHF. Here the CDR3 DNA reads TGCGCCAGCAGCGGACAGGGGAATAATTCACCCCTCCACTTT.

The chain uses TRBV29-1 and TRBJ2-1, with a possible D match to TRBD2 (6 bases). In germline, CDR1 is SQVTM, CDR2 ANQGSEA. Trimming left V 7 bases short and J 9 bases short, with 25 bases between. This CDR3 is 15 amino acids long. CDR3: CSADGPSAWMSEQFF. CDR3 DNA: TGCAGCGCCGATGGGCCTAGCGCCTGGATGAGTGAGCAGTTCTTC.

The rearrangement uses TRBV7-9 and TRBJ1-1; tentative D call: TRBD1 (5 bases). From germline, CDR1 is SEHNR and CDR2 FQNEAQ (reference sequence). The CDR3 sequence is 16 residues long. The germline V and J ends were trimmed by 6 bases and 5 bases, with 22 bases remaining between them. The CDR3 region has the DNA TGTGCCAGCAGTCTACTCAGCCAGGGTCCGAGGACTGAAGCTTTCTTT. Translation gives CASSLLSQGPRTEAFF.

This clone has only one observation. The chain recombines TRBV7-9 with TRBJ2-1, with 7 nucleotides matching TRBD2. The CDR3 is 16 residues long. J was trimmed by 7 bases and V by 3 bases; bases with no gene match: 12. Germline V gives CDR1 SEHNR, CDR2 FQNEAQ (reference sequence). The CDR3 DNA sequence: TGTGCCAGCAGCTTGCTAGCGGTCCTCTTGAAGAATGAGCAGTTCTTC. Translating it yields CASSLLAVLLKNEQFF. The full variable domain, with the rest looked up from reference TRBV7-9 and TRBJ2-1, is DTGVSQNPRHKITKRGQNVTFRCDPISEHNRLYWYRQTLGQGPEFLTYFQNEAQLEKSRLLSDRFSAERPKGSFSTLEIQRTEQGDSAMYLCASSLLAVLLKNEQFFGPGTRLTVL.

This clone is a singleton in its sample. In nucleotides, the CDR3 is TGCGCCAGCAGGCCCAGGGGTAATGGGCCCAACACCGGGGAGCTGTTTTTT. This translates into CASRPRGNGPNTGELFF. The chain recombines TRBV10-1 with TRBJ2-2; a weak D match, TRBD1 (6 bases). The CDR3 totals 17 residues. V was shortened by 6 bases and J by 2 bases, with 19 bases between the two germline ends. CDR1 is WNHNN and CDR2 is SYGVQD in the germline V gene (reference sequence).

The chain employs TRBV29-1 and TRBJ1-1; 9 nucleotides agree with TRBD1. Germline trimming cut 6 bases from V and 5 bases from J; bases unmatched to any gene: 7. Germline V gene data show CDR1 as SQVTM and CDR2 as ANQGSEA. The CDR3 is made up of 13 amino acids. CDR3 loop: CSVVQGAWTEAFF. CDR3 sequence (DNA): TGCAGCGTAGTACAGGGGGCATGGACTGAAGCTTTCTTT.

The chain employs TRBV19 and TRBJ1-2, with a tentative D call TRBD1 (5 bases). Trimming shortened V by 7 bases and J by 0 bases, and 12 bases separated the two germline ends. The CDR3 is 14 residues long. Germline assignment: CDR1 LNHDA and CDR2 SQIVND (reference sequence). The chain's CDR3 is CASILDMPNYGYTF. For the CDR3, the DNA is TGTGCCAGTATTCTGGACATGCCTAACTATGGCTACACCTTC.

This chain links TRBV5-8 with TRBJ2-3; TRBD2 agrees at 8 bases. The germline gives CDR1 SGHTS, CDR2 YDEGEE. The V segment lost 1 base and the J segment 2 bases; nucleotides outside the gene matches: 3. The CDR3 extends over 15 amino acids. CDR3 sequence: CASSLSGSDTDTQYF. The CDR3 DNA follows: TGTGCCAGCAGCTTGAGCGGGAGCGACACAGATACGCAGTATTTT.

The chain employs TRBV2 and TRBJ1-2; TRBD1 matches 7 bases. This CDR3 region has 13 residues. Unmatched junction bases numbered 4, after V lost 3 bases and J lost 6 bases. CDR1 and CDR2 from the germline V gene are SNHLY and FYNNEI. This CDR3 is CASSEDRNDGYTF. The CDR3 DNA reads as TGTGCCAGCAGTGAGGACAGGAATGATGGCTACACCTTC.

The rearrangement joins TRBV3-1 (or the pseudogene TRBV3-2) to TRBJ2-7; TRBD2 matches 8 bases. J lost 0 bases, V lost 4 bases, and 8 bases had no gene match. This CDR3 has 16 amino acids. The germline V gene has CDR1 LGHDT and CDR2 YNNKEL (reference sequence). The chain's CDR3 is CASSPYLAGGSYEQYF. DNA of the CDR3: TGTGCCAGCAGCCCCTATCTGGCGGGGGGCTCCTACGAGCAGTACTTC.

This clone was observed once. The genes are TRBV10-2 and TRBJ2-3; TRBD1 might be the D (6 bases). This CDR3 region has 14 residues. The germline V gene encodes CDR1 WSHSY and CDR2 SAAADI. V dropped 6 bases and J dropped 4 bases, with 14 bases sitting between them. CDR3 in DNA: TGCGCCAGCAGCCCGACAGGCGGCGCAGATACGCAGTATTTT. Protein sequence: CASSPTGGADTQYF.

The rearrangement links TRBV29-1 to TRBJ2-7; TRBD1 matches 10 bases. The CDR3 length is 12 residues. CDR1 is SQVTM and CDR2 is ANQGSEA in the germline V gene. With 6 bases clipped from V and 6 bases from J, the junction kept 5 bases outside the gene matches. The CDR3 here is CSVGTGDREQYF. The DNA for the CDR3 is TGCAGCGTCGGGACAGGGGATCGCGAGCAGTACTTC.